Listed below are T cell receptor beta chains from one sample, sequenced in a study of shared clonotypes between healthy human individuals. Profiled with immunoSEQ multiplex PCR; TCRdb holds only in-frame clones, not every one. Counted here are about 1.9 million clones, around 95% occurring once; the ten biggest clones make up about 1.7%. Specimen: naive CD8+ T cells from PBMCs. The receptors were gathered from a man aged 18 to 30 in good health. Some clones in this sample may be carry-over from other donors' samples. Both conserved end residues are part of each CDR3. The order of the fields is CDR3 DNA, CDR3 protein, J gene, D gene, clone size, V gene. D genes are given only for firm matches. Clone sizes are given selectively: once, few, many, or a class where the clone is expanded.

CDR3 DNA: TGTGCCAGCAGTACCCCTGGACAGTTAGAAAAACTGTTTTTT
CDR3 protein: CASSTPGQLEKLFF
J gene: TRBJ1-4
D gene: .
clone size: .
V gene: TRBV25-1

CDR3 DNA: TGTGCCGCCGGCGGGTGTCAGCCCGGATGTCCGAACTTC
CDR3 protein: CAAGGCQPGCPNF
J gene: TRBJ2-4
D gene: .
clone size: .
V gene: TRBV21-1

CDR3 DNA: TGTGCCAGCAGAGGACAAACTAGCGGGAGAACCTACGAGCAGTACTTC
CDR3 protein: CASRGQTSGRTYEQYF
J gene: TRBJ2-7
D gene: TRBD2
clone size: .
V gene: TRBV7-9

CDR3 DNA: TGTGCCAGCGGCGACGCGGGAGGCTACACCTTC
CDR3 protein: CASGDAGGYTF
J gene: TRBJ1-2
D gene: .
clone size: .
V gene: TRBV27

CDR3 DNA: TGTGCCAGTAGTGCGGACAGGGGCAATCAGCCCCAGCATTTT
CDR3 protein: CASSADRGNQPQHF
J gene: TRBJ1-5
D gene: TRBD1
clone size: .
V gene: TRBV19

CDR3 DNA: TGTGCCAGCAGCCAAAGGGCAAGGCCGCCTCACAATGAGCAGTTCTTC
CDR3 protein: CASSQRARPPHNEQFF
J gene: TRBJ2-1
D gene: .
clone size: .
V gene: TRBV14

CDR3 DNA: TGTGCCAGCAGCTTAGTCTTAGAAACCACAGATACGCAGTATTTT
CDR3 protein: CASSLVLETTDTQYF
J gene: TRBJ2-3
D gene: .
clone size: .
V gene: TRBV7-2

CDR3 DNA: TGTGCCAGCAGGGACAAGGAAGGAATTTATGGCTACACCTTC
CDR3 protein: CASRDKEGIYGYTF
J gene: TRBJ1-2
D gene: .
clone size: .
V gene: TRBV28

CDR3 DNA: TGTGCCAGCACCCCCGGGAGCAATCAGCCCCAGCATTTT
CDR3 protein: CASTPGSNQPQHF
J gene: TRBJ1-5
D gene: .
clone size: .
V gene: TRBV28

CDR3 DNA: TGTGCCAGCAGCCCGGACAGGGGAGGGGCTAACTATGGCTACACCTTC
CDR3 protein: CASSPDRGGANYGYTF
J gene: TRBJ1-2
D gene: TRBD1
clone size: .
V gene: TRBV7-9

CDR3 DNA: TGTGCCACCAGTCATCAGGGACGAGCCCTTTCCTATGGCTACACCTTC
CDR3 protein: CATSHQGRALSYGYTF
J gene: TRBJ1-2
D gene: .
clone size: .
V gene: TRBV15

CDR3 DNA: TGTGCCAGCAGTTGGGGGGTCTCCTACGAGCAGTACTTC
CDR3 protein: CASSWGVSYEQYF
J gene: TRBJ2-7
D gene: .
clone size: few
V gene: TRBV27

CDR3 DNA: TGCAGCACAGGAACCGCGGGGGGCTACACCTTC
CDR3 protein: CSTGTAGGYTF
J gene: TRBJ1-2
D gene: .
clone size: .
V gene: TRBV29-1

CDR3 DNA: TGTGCCACCAGCAGAGGCCACACAGCCAGCTCTGGAAACACCATATATTTT
CDR3 protein: CATSRGHTASSGNTIYF
J gene: TRBJ1-3
D gene: .
clone size: .
V gene: TRBV15

CDR3 DNA: TGTGCCAGCAGTGGGGCAGGACGTTCGGGAGATACGCAGTATTTT
CDR3 protein: CASSGAGRSGDTQYF
J gene: TRBJ2-3
D gene: .
clone size: .
V gene: TRBV28

CDR3 DNA: TGTGCCAGCAGCTTAGAAGTTGGCGGGATGAACACTGAAGCTTTCTTT
CDR3 protein: CASSLEVGGMNTEAFF
J gene: TRBJ1-1
D gene: .
clone size: .
V gene: TRBV7-8

CDR3 DNA: TGTGCCAGCAGCTCGGGACAGGGTTCCTACGAGCAGTACTTC
CDR3 protein: CASSSGQGSYEQYF
J gene: TRBJ2-7
D gene: TRBD1
clone size: .
V gene: TRBV14

CDR3 DNA: TGTGCCAGCAGCTGGACAGTCTCCTACGAGCAGTACTTC
CDR3 protein: CASSWTVSYEQYF
J gene: TRBJ2-7
D gene: .
clone size: .
V gene: TRBV5-6

CDR3 DNA: TGTGCCAGCAGCCCATACAACAGGGCCACCGGGGAGCTGTTTTTT
CDR3 protein: CASSPYNRATGELFF
J gene: TRBJ2-2
D gene: .
clone size: .
V gene: TRBV6-6

CDR3 DNA: TGTGCCAGCAGGGCATCCGGGACAGGGGTATCCTACAATGAGCAGTTCTTC
CDR3 protein: CASRASGTGVSYNEQFF
J gene: TRBJ2-1
D gene: TRBD1
clone size: .
V gene: TRBV2

CDR3 DNA: TGTGCCAGCAGTTACTCCGGGGAGTCCTACAATGAGCAGTTCTTC
CDR3 protein: CASSYSGESYNEQFF
J gene: TRBJ2-1
D gene: .
clone size: .
V gene: TRBV6-5

CDR3 DNA: TGTGCCAGCAGCCAAGATCCTCGGACTTTACCCTACGAGCAGTACTTC
CDR3 protein: CASSQDPRTLPYEQYF
J gene: TRBJ2-7
D gene: .
clone size: .
V gene: TRBV14

CDR3 DNA: TGCGCCAGCAGAGGGCGGGAGGAAGGGGCCAACGTCCTGACTTTC
CDR3 protein: CASRGREEGANVLTF
J gene: TRBJ2-6
D gene: TRBD2
clone size: .
V gene: TRBV5-1

CDR3 DNA: TGTGCCAGCAGTGACCTTCCAACTACCACAGATACGCAGTATTTT
CDR3 protein: CASSDLPTTTDTQYF
J gene: TRBJ2-3
D gene: .
clone size: .
V gene: TRBV28

CDR3 DNA: TGTGCCACTAGAGGTAGGGGTTTGTCCTACAATGAGCAGTTCTTC
CDR3 protein: CATRGRGLSYNEQFF
J gene: TRBJ2-1
D gene: .
clone size: .
V gene: TRBV19

CDR3 DNA: TGTGCCATCAGTGAGGGACAGGAGGCCGGGGAGCTGTTTTTT
CDR3 protein: CAISEGQEAGELFF
J gene: TRBJ2-2
D gene: TRBD1
clone size: .
V gene: TRBV10-3

CDR3 DNA: TGTGCCAGCAGTCTTGACAGTTCCCTTCGCTACGAGCAGTACTTC
CDR3 protein: CASSLDSSLRYEQYF
J gene: TRBJ2-7
D gene: .
clone size: .
V gene: TRBV28

CDR3 DNA: TGTGCCCAGACATCCCAGTCCAGGGGCTTGGGCTACGAGCAGTACTTC
CDR3 protein: CAQTSQSRGLGYEQYF
J gene: TRBJ2-7
D gene: .
clone size: .
V gene: TRBV5-8

CDR3 DNA: TGTGCCAGCAGCCCAGCGGGGCGTTACGAGCAGTACTTC
CDR3 protein: CASSPAGRYEQYF
J gene: TRBJ2-7
D gene: TRBD2
clone size: .
V gene: TRBV7-8

CDR3 DNA: TGTGCCAGCAGCGACCCAGGGGGGGCGCGGAATGAGCAGTTCTTC
CDR3 protein: CASSDPGGARNEQFF
J gene: TRBJ2-1
D gene: .
clone size: .
V gene: TRBV11-2

CDR3 DNA: TGCAGCGTTGAATTGGGCGGGAGATTGAATGAGCAGTTCTTC
CDR3 protein: CSVELGGRLNEQFF
J gene: TRBJ2-1
D gene: TRBD2
clone size: .
V gene: TRBV29-1